This T cell receptor beta chain was recovered during a study of cytomegalovirus exposure and HLA in healthy donors (dated 2017 in TCRdb). As for the study more broadly: According to an earlier analysis of a few hundred of the donors, about 190 million T cells yielded some 110 million unique TCR beta sequences and approximately 300 Gb of sequence data. Around 320 gigabases of sequencing data and approximately 80 million unique TCR sequences were included in an early release covering around 600 HLA-typed donors. Of the 350 to 400 genotyped donors, about 80% fell in the genetic ancestry cluster associated with self-reported Caucasian donors. The aim of the study was to test whether cataloging public T cell receptors could identify signatures of past pathogen exposure. The study profiled the T cell repertoires of more than 500 subjects by immunosequencing and related them to cytomegalovirus serostatus. Besides the first cohort of more than 650 subjects, a separate validation cohort made up of some 110 different subjects was used. High-throughput TCR immunosequencing, statistical association of individual TCRs with disease status, and machine learning were combined to predict cytomegalovirus infection status. A later analysis re-analyzed previously published TCR beta repertoires from approximately 670 donors and added high-resolution HLA genotyping to study TCR occurrence patterns. In the later analysis, no new phenotypic data were used to find candidate immune exposures; instead, reliance was placed on TCR beta sequences and their occurrence across donors. To decide whether each TCR beta V gene segment behaved as functional or pseudogenic, an earlier analysis of several hundred of the donors relied on high-throughput TCR beta sequencing. Donor age, sex, ethnicity and CMV serostatus were compiled alongside the repertoire data. Genome-wide SNP genotypes for about three fifths of the roughly 670 donors were used in a later genetic analysis, which treated that subset as a discovery cohort. All discovery cohort repertoires had been generated on a single sequencing platform. Both class I and class II loci were covered by HLA typing, at four-digit resolution. The number of typed donors differed by locus: roughly 629-640 for A, B, C, DRB1 and DQB1; some 540 for DQA1; approximately 600 for DPA1; and about 450 for DPB1. Roughly 5 DR-DQ haplotypes were handled as single units for association and clustering, since linkage in the cohort was strong. Across some 400 genotyped donors of the cohort, an average of 235,054 unique TCR beta nucleotide sequences per donor were sequenced, and 15% to 20% of those sequences were non-productive. What the study reported, not specific to this receptor: HLA typing was unavailable for some donors at each locus, so association tests used only the typed subset. The 87-base-pair reads could not distinguish some IMGT-functional V segments, including TRBV6-2 and TRBV6-3, so those segments were excluded. A further reported finding was that TCR beta sequences accurately predicted the HLA-A and HLA-B alleles for most subjects in the first cohort. In a later analysis, several top co-occurrence clusters were reported to appear linked to parvovirus B19, influenza, CMV and Epstein-Barr virus. In a later analysis, the rate of TCR association differed among HLA loci, with DRB1 alleles having the most associated TCRs and HLA-C alleles having the fewest. Immune exposure information for the cohort was limited to CMV serostatus. This cohort had only TCR beta chains sequenced, and the lack of alpha or paired-chain data limited which features could be detected. Linkage disequilibrium might explain the correlated functional status among segregating V segments, but an unknown experimental factor could not be ruled out. Because counts were too low, seventeen rarely observed V segments, including chromosome 9 orphons, were left out of the earlier analysis of 500 to 750 of the donors. A later analysis associated around 16,000 TCR beta sequences with specific HLA alleles at a false discovery rate of 0.05. When HLA alleles, especially DR and DQ, strongly co-occurred, attributing TCR associations to individual alleles was difficult. In vitro tests confirmed that a few of the cytomegalovirus-associated TCR beta chains recognize cytomegalovirus antigens. A cluster of highly shared sequence variants was judged likely to represent a technical artifact of the sequencing pipeline. Across donors, most TCR sequences were observed very rarely, whereas some public TCRs were present in many individuals. An association between a missense DCLRE1C variant and V-gene and J-gene trimming of TCR beta chains was found in a later genetic analysis and replicated in an independent cohort. In a later analysis, most CMV-associated TCR beta chains were found to appear HLA-restricted, with HLA associations seemingly driven largely by CMV exposure. A later genetic analysis reported fewer N-insertions in productive TCRs among donors in an Asian-associated ancestry cluster than the roughly 620-donor mean. The authors suggested that the approach could potentially be extended to other disease states and immunological phenotypes. The study gave a list of more than 150 TCR beta chains associated with cytomegalovirus. Roughly uniform sequencing depth across donors was assumed in presence/absence analyses, although this assumption may not hold. A later analysis found that HLA-associated TCR beta chains were more clonally expanded and had lower generation probabilities than equally common non-associated chains. In an earlier analysis of around 600 of the donors, most TCR beta V segments appeared in productive rearrangements about 90% or about 30% of the time, broadly matching IMGT annotations. The classifier was reported to diagnose cytomegalovirus status with high specificity and sensitivity in both the original cohort and the validation cohort.

Libraries were prepared through the immunoSEQ multiplex PCR assay. For the multiplex PCR, a mixture combining 60 forward primers for TCR Vbeta segments and 13 reverse primers for TCR Jbeta segments was used. The CDR3 region of rearranged TCR beta genes was amplified from genomic DNA with a multiplex PCR assay. The amplified TCR beta libraries were sequenced on the Illumina HiSeq System as 87-base-pair reads. In the original analysis: In a later analysis, tens of millions of unique TCR beta chains were counted across the 650 to 700 repertoires, and roughly 9.9 million of these chains were shared by at least two donors. To remove PCR and sequencing errors, raw reads were error-corrected and collapsed into unique sequences using a nearest-neighbor algorithm that merged closely related sequences. Alignment of CDR3 sequences to IMGT reference sequences was used to assign V, D and J gene segments. Each retained sequence needed at least a six-nucleotide match to both a V gene segment and a J gene segment. A rearrangement was called productive if the CDR3 had no stop codons and remained in frame with V and J, and every other rearrangement was called non-productive. Following IMGT convention, CDR3 was defined as the stretch from the second conserved V-encoded cysteine up to the conserved J-encoded phenylalanine. The earlier analysis of about 530 of the donors excluded any sequence lacking an unambiguous match to a single V gene segment. In an earlier analysis of several hundred of the donors, a V segment was called functional when productive rearrangements were above 56.7%, and segregating when the standard deviation between donors exceeded 5%. A statistical classification framework was built for diagnosing cytomegalovirus status from the catalog of TCR beta chain sequences. In a later analysis, TCR nucleotide sequences were compared against IMGT/GENE-DB human TR gene sequences so that V and J genes could be assigned. A later analysis assigned CDR3 sequences and most-parsimonious VDJ recombination scenarios with the TCRdist pipeline. In a later analysis, each TCR beta chain was defined by its CDR3 amino acid sequence together with its V-gene family, and reads lacking a unique V-gene family were excluded. To address suspected cross-contamination and a sequencing artifact, a later analysis removed a few hundred highly shared, low-generation-probability nucleotide sequences. For each public chain, a later analysis derived a clonal expansion index from normalized ranks of inferred template counts within each repertoire. In a later analysis, generation probabilities were computed using a VDJ recombination model fitted to out-of-frame rearrangements, and the results were checked against IGoR. In a later analysis, TCR-TCR, TCR-HLA and TCR-CMV co-occurrence was scored with hypergeometric tests, and a repertoire-size bias correction was applied to TCR pairs. To estimate false discovery rates, a later analysis permuted the HLA or CMV assignments 20 times. In a later analysis, co-occurring TCRs were grouped with DBSCAN, and TCRdist sequence similarity was added when clustering was performed within HLA-allele-positive subsets. Repertoires with fewer than 30,000 or more than 120,000 public chains were left out of co-occurrence clustering, as were a handful of repertoires with anomalous nucleotide sharing. TCRdb provides this immuneACCESS table in a form limited to in-frame rearrangements. Some clones are lacking; in checked studies, under half of them reflect an unresolved V gene, and why the rest are absent is not known. From that table come the V and J calls and clone size; the DNA was used to work out D and trimming. The sample contains 250,000 or so clones, over 70% of them found a single time. The ten largest clonotypes hold around 8% of the sample.

In total, approximately 610 healthy bone marrow donors made up the cohort. At the time of sampling, all cohort members were nominally healthy, though unrecorded immune exposures were likely present. The donor was CMV seropositive and was included in the group of 250 to 300 seropositive cohort members. Every donor gave a peripheral blood sample, and the peripheral blood mononuclear cells from that sample were used for TCR beta sequencing. The Qiagen DNeasy Blood Extraction Kit was used to extract genomic DNA from the blood cell samples. The CDR3 spans 14 residues, from the cysteine through the phenylalanine. Only the CDR3 portion is preserved as DNA: 42 bases, with reading frame beginning at the first base. Trimming takes 10 bases off V and 2 bases off J; junction bases not matched to a gene: 7. CDR1 SNHLY and CDR2 FYNNEI were looked up in the germline V gene. A remark on this clone: Its antigen specificity is not known. No base quality values were provided; no much bigger clone lies one nucleotide off.

Sequenced input: PBMCs. This sequence was found in a woman aged 60-75 years in good health and CMV-seropositive. The chain is encoded by TRBV2 joined to TRBJ2-7, with TRBD2 identical over 11 junction bases. The CDR3 is CANTGTSGAYEQYF. The DNA sequence reads TGTGCCAACACTGGGACTAGCGGTGCCTACGAGCAGTACTTC.